This TCR beta chain was retrieved from a study of cytomegalovirus exposure and HLA in healthy donors. Whole-study findings and limits: The listing of roughly 160 TCR beta chains classed them as cytomegalovirus-associated. Sequencing artifact likely explains a cluster of highly shared sequence variants. As a later analysis showed, several of the most significant clusters appeared to be linked to common viral pathogens.

PCR used 60 Vbeta primers and 13 Jbeta primers. Produced via immunoSEQ multiplex PCR; TCRdb's table is partial and in-frame only. The sample shows approximately 140,000 clones, around 85% of them seen only once. Regarding this clone: What it binds is unknown. Other DNA variants within this sample encode the same CDR3.

This CDR3 has 15 amino acids. CDR1 and CDR2 (germline): SGHRS, YFSETQ. Deletions cut 7 bases from V and 2 bases from J, with 19 bases between. Sequencing used PBMCs. This receptor was identified in a woman aged 45-60 years in good health and CMV-seropositive. The rearrangement links TRBV5-1 to TRBJ2-7; perhaps TRBD1 as D (6 bases). The CDR3 reads CASSPSTGRTYEQYF. DNA of the CDR3: TGCGCCAGCTCCCCTTCGACAGGTCGGACCTACGAGCAGTACTTC. Using reference TRBV5-1 and TRBJ2-7 for the parts outside the CDR3, the full variable domain is KAGVTQTPRYLIKTRGQQVTLSCSPISGHRSVSWYQQTPGQGLQFLFEYFSETQRNKGNFPGRFSGRQFSNSRSEMNVSTLELGDSALYLCASSPSTGRTYEQYFGPGTRLTVT.